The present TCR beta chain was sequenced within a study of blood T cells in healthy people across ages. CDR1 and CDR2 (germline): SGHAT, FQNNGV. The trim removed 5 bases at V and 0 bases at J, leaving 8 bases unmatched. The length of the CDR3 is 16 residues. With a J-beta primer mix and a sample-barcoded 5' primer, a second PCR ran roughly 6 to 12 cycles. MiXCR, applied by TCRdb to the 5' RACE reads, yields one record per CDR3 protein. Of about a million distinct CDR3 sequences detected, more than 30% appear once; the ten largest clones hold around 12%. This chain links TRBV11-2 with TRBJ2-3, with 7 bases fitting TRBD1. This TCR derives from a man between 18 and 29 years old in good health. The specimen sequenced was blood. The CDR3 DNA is TGTGCCAGCAGCCTAGGGGGCAGGACTAGCACAGATACGCAGTATTTT. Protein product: CASSLGGRTSTDTQYF.